A selection of T cell receptor beta chains follows, all from one sample in a study of human T cells and chemical hapten exposure. TCRdb reprocessed the RACE reads with MiXCR, giving one entry per CDR3 protein. The sample lists about 380,000 distinct CDR3 sequences, approximately 5.1% occurring once. Sequencing was performed on whole blood, taken in connection with sensitization to the hapten diphenylcyclopropenone (DPC). The receptors were gathered from a woman between 50 and 59 years old with alopecia areata. Some clones in this sample may be carry-over from other donors' samples. CDR3s include the opening cysteine and the closing phenylalanine or tryptophan. D genes are given only for firm matches. The size entry is marked missing in some rows and otherwise reads once, few, many or a size class.

J gene: TRBJ2-3; V gene: TRBV28; clone size: many; D gene: NA; CDR3 protein: CASSLEPLPDTQYF; CDR3 DNA: TGTGCCAGCAGTTTGGAACCCCTTCCAGATACGCAGTATTTT
J gene: TRBJ2-5; V gene: TRBV7-9; clone size: many; D gene: NA; CDR3 protein: CASSLALIAEQETQYF; CDR3 DNA: TGTGCCAGCAGCTTAGCCTTAATAGCGGAGCAAGAGACCCAGTACTTC
J gene: TRBJ2-5; V gene: TRBV11-2; clone size: NA; D gene: NA; CDR3 protein: CASSLELAGQETQYF; CDR3 DNA: TGTGCCAGCAGCTTAGAACTAGCAGGGCAAGAGACCCAGTACTTC
J gene: TRBJ2-3; V gene: TRBV9; clone size: NA; D gene: NA; CDR3 protein: CASSDTGGSTDTQYF; CDR3 DNA: TGTGCCAGCAGCGACACCGGCGGTTCCACAGATACGCAGTATTTT
J gene: TRBJ2-1; V gene: TRBV3-1; clone size: NA; D gene: TRBD2; CDR3 protein: CASSQVAAGVYNEQFF; CDR3 DNA: TGTGCCAGCAGCCAAGTAGCGGCGGGAGTCTACAATGAGCAGTTCTTC
J gene: TRBJ2-3; V gene: TRBV18; clone size: many; D gene: TRBD2; CDR3 protein: CASSPSRDSGRDTQYF; CDR3 DNA: TGTGCCAGCTCACCAAGCCGGGATAGCGGGCGAGATACGCAGTATTTT
J gene: TRBJ2-3; V gene: TRBV6-2/TRBV6-3; clone size: many; D gene: TRBD1; CDR3 protein: CASSYGTGSTDTQYF; CDR3 DNA: TGTGCCAGCAGTTATGGGACAGGGAGCACAGATACGCAGTATTTT
J gene: TRBJ1-5; V gene: TRBV28; clone size: many; D gene: TRBD1; CDR3 protein: CARRAGGNQPQHF; CDR3 DNA: TGTGCCAGAAGGGCAGGGGGTAATCAGCCCCAGCATTTT
J gene: TRBJ1-1; V gene: TRBV9; clone size: many; D gene: TRBD1; CDR3 protein: CASSVAGGGADTEAFF; CDR3 DNA: TGTGCCAGCAGCGTAGCTGGAGGGGGCGCCGACACTGAAGCTTTCTTT
J gene: TRBJ1-2; V gene: TRBV12-3/TRBV12-4; clone size: many; D gene: NA; CDR3 protein: CASSGEFASGYTF; CDR3 DNA: TGTGCCAGCAGTGGGGAGTTTGCTTCTGGCTACACCTTC
J gene: TRBJ1-1; V gene: TRBV6-2/TRBV6-3; clone size: few; D gene: TRBD1; CDR3 protein: CASSYSFDGQGYTEAFF; CDR3 DNA: TGTGCCAGCAGTTACTCGTTCGATGGACAGGGATACACTGAAGCTTTCTTT
J gene: TRBJ2-1; V gene: TRBV12-3/TRBV12-4; clone size: many; D gene: NA; CDR3 protein: CASSLKANEQFF; CDR3 DNA: TGTGCCAGCAGTTTAAAGGCCAATGAGCAGTTCTTC
J gene: TRBJ1-2; V gene: TRBV29-1; clone size: many; D gene: NA; CDR3 protein: CSVQGTGDGYTF; CDR3 DNA: TGCAGCGTTCAGGGGACTGGGGATGGCTACACCTTC
J gene: TRBJ2-1; V gene: TRBV14; clone size: NA; D gene: TRBD2; CDR3 protein: CASSHRLAGGFNEQFF; CDR3 DNA: TGTGCCAGCAGCCACAGACTAGCGGGGGGTTTCAATGAGCAGTTCTTC
J gene: TRBJ2-7; V gene: TRBV28; clone size: few; D gene: NA; CDR3 protein: CASSFLVSYEQYF; CDR3 DNA: TGTGCCAGCAGTTTTTTAGTCTCCTACGAGCAGTACTTC
J gene: TRBJ1-1; V gene: TRBV12-3/TRBV12-4; clone size: NA; D gene: NA; CDR3 protein: CASEGSEAFF; CDR3 DNA: TGTGCCAGCGAGGGATCAGAAGCTTTCTTT
J gene: TRBJ2-1; V gene: TRBV24-1; clone size: few; D gene: TRBD2; CDR3 protein: CATSKSGSNVNNEQFF; CDR3 DNA: TGTGCCACCAGTAAAAGCGGGAGCAACGTAAACAATGAGCAGTTCTTC
J gene: TRBJ2-7; V gene: TRBV27; clone size: few; D gene: TRBD2; CDR3 protein: CASSFLAGGAGEQYF; CDR3 DNA: TGTGCCAGCAGTTTTCTAGCGGGGGGTGCCGGCGAGCAGTACTTC
J gene: TRBJ1-1; V gene: TRBV6-5; clone size: few; D gene: NA; CDR3 protein: CASGSLTEAFF; CDR3 DNA: TGTGCCAGCGGGTCCCTTACTGAAGCTTTCTTT
J gene: TRBJ2-3; V gene: TRBV29-1; clone size: many; D gene: NA; CDR3 protein: CSVEGAGMDTQYF; CDR3 DNA: TGCAGCGTTGAAGGGGCAGGGATGGATACGCAGTATTTT
J gene: TRBJ2-5; V gene: TRBV4-3; clone size: many; D gene: NA; CDR3 protein: CASSQVGQETQYF; CDR3 DNA: TGCGCCAGCAGCCAAGTGGGCCAAGAGACCCAGTACTTC
J gene: TRBJ2-2; V gene: TRBV7-2; clone size: NA; D gene: NA; CDR3 protein: CASSLRVGRNTGGLFF; CDR3 DNA: TGTGCCAGCAGCTTAAGGGTCGGAAGGAACACCGGGGGGCTGTTTTTT
J gene: TRBJ1-1; V gene: TRBV7-8; clone size: many; D gene: NA; CDR3 protein: CASSAHMNTEAFF; CDR3 DNA: TGTGCCAGCAGCGCCCACATGAACACTGAAGCTTTCTTT
J gene: TRBJ1-6; V gene: TRBV20-1; clone size: many; D gene: TRBD1; CDR3 protein: CSARETRDRGSPTYNSPLHF; CDR3 DNA: TGCAGTGCTAGAGAAACCCGGGACAGGGGTTCCCCCACTTATAATTCACCCCTCCACTTT
J gene: TRBJ2-7; V gene: TRBV6-5; clone size: few; D gene: NA; CDR3 protein: CASRSGTFIPYEQYF; CDR3 DNA: TGTGCCAGCAGGTCCGGGACTTTCATTCCCTACGAGCAGTACTTC
J gene: TRBJ2-2; V gene: TRBV5-1; clone size: NA; D gene: NA; CDR3 protein: CASSPPGQNTGELFF; CDR3 DNA: TGCGCCAGCAGCCCGCCGGGACAGAACACCGGGGAGCTGTTTTTT
J gene: TRBJ1-1; V gene: TRBV5-6; clone size: many; D gene: TRBD1; CDR3 protein: CASSFRTGRFVTEAFF; CDR3 DNA: TGTGCCAGCAGCTTTCGGACAGGGCGGTTCGTCACTGAAGCTTTCTTT
J gene: TRBJ2-5; V gene: TRBV29-1; clone size: NA; D gene: NA; CDR3 protein: CSSSLLSETQYF; CDR3 DNA: TGCAGCTCCTCCTTGTTGTCGGAGACCCAGTACTTC
J gene: TRBJ1-2; V gene: TRBV5-6; clone size: NA; D gene: NA; CDR3 protein: CASSLERAYTF; CDR3 DNA: TGTGCCAGCAGCTTGGAAAGGGCCTACACCTTC
J gene: TRBJ2-3; V gene: TRBV7-8; clone size: few; D gene: NA; CDR3 protein: CASSLMVSTDTQYF; CDR3 DNA: TGTGCCAGCAGCTTAATGGTTAGCACAGATACGCAGTATTTT
J gene: TRBJ1-2; V gene: TRBV15; clone size: many; D gene: TRBD1; CDR3 protein: CATSSVGTGGFNYGYTF; CDR3 DNA: TGTGCCACCAGCAGCGTTGGGACAGGGGGTTTCAACTATGGCTACACCTTC
J gene: TRBJ2-6; V gene: TRBV11-2; clone size: NA; D gene: NA; CDR3 protein: CASSVGTYNSGANVLTF; CDR3 DNA: TGTGCCAGCAGCGTCGGGACATATAACTCTGGGGCCAACGTCCTGACTTTC
J gene: TRBJ1-3; V gene: TRBV11-2; clone size: many; D gene: TRBD1; CDR3 protein: CASSTLDRAGNTIYF; CDR3 DNA: TGTGCCAGCAGCACCCTCGACAGGGCTGGAAACACCATATATTTT
J gene: TRBJ2-7; V gene: TRBV6-5; clone size: NA; D gene: NA; CDR3 protein: CASAGDEQYF; CDR3 DNA: TGTGCCAGCGCAGGGGACGAGCAGTACTTC
J gene: TRBJ1-1; V gene: TRBV27; clone size: many; D gene: NA; CDR3 protein: CASSNSMNTEAFF; CDR3 DNA: TGTGCCAGCAGCAACAGCATGAACACTGAAGCTTTCTTT
J gene: TRBJ2-3; V gene: TRBV20-1; clone size: NA; D gene: NA; CDR3 protein: CSARDPGLASHRGDTQYF; CDR3 DNA: TGCAGTGCTAGAGATCCGGGCCTAGCTTCTCATCGAGGAGATACGCAGTATTTT
J gene: TRBJ2-1; V gene: TRBV12-3/TRBV12-4; clone size: NA; D gene: TRBD2; CDR3 protein: CASSPLAGGTNEQFF; CDR3 DNA: TGTGCCAGCAGCCCATTAGCGGGGGGGACCAATGAGCAGTTCTTC
J gene: TRBJ2-7; V gene: TRBV24-1; clone size: NA; D gene: NA; CDR3 protein: CATTEGTGSSSYEQYF; CDR3 DNA: TGTGCCACCACTGAAGGGACCGGATCCAGCTCCTACGAGCAGTACTTC
J gene: TRBJ2-7; V gene: TRBV4-3; clone size: few; D gene: NA; CDR3 protein: CASSPRDGAYEQYF; CDR3 DNA: TGCGCCAGCAGCCCGAGGGACGGCGCCTACGAGCAGTACTTC
J gene: TRBJ2-2; V gene: TRBV7-8; clone size: many; D gene: NA; CDR3 protein: CASSSFEGPGELFF; CDR3 DNA: TGTGCCAGCAGCTCTTTCGAGGGACCCGGGGAGCTGTTTTTT
J gene: TRBJ2-1; V gene: TRBV6-2/TRBV6-3; clone size: NA; D gene: TRBD2; CDR3 protein: CASSLSGGALNEQFF; CDR3 DNA: TGTGCCAGCAGCCTCAGCGGGGGGGCCCTCAATGAGCAGTTCTTC
J gene: TRBJ2-1; V gene: TRBV6-5; clone size: NA; D gene: NA; CDR3 protein: CASRLTGGPYNEQFF; CDR3 DNA: TGTGCCAGCAGACTCACCGGGGGCCCCTACAATGAGCAGTTCTTC
J gene: TRBJ2-1; V gene: TRBV9; clone size: many; D gene: TRBD2; CDR3 protein: CASSLAGGISDEQFF; CDR3 DNA: TGTGCCAGCAGTCTAGCGGGAGGCATATCTGATGAGCAGTTCTTC
J gene: TRBJ2-7; V gene: TRBV5-1; clone size: few; D gene: NA; CDR3 protein: CASSPSQGYYEQYF; CDR3 DNA: TGCGCCAGCAGCCCGAGTCAGGGGTACTACGAGCAGTACTTC
J gene: TRBJ2-3; V gene: TRBV12-3/TRBV12-4; clone size: many; D gene: NA; CDR3 protein: CASSPVGGRETTSTDTQYF; CDR3 DNA: TGTGCCAGCAGTCCCGTAGGTGGTCGGGAAACGACTAGCACAGATACGCAGTATTTT
J gene: TRBJ2-6; V gene: TRBV5-1; clone size: few; D gene: NA; CDR3 protein: CASSLVQEGANVLTF; CDR3 DNA: TGCGCCAGCAGCTTGGTTCAGGAAGGGGCCAACGTCCTGACTTTC
J gene: TRBJ2-7; V gene: TRBV9; clone size: many; D gene: TRBD2; CDR3 protein: CASSVGGRARSYEQYF; CDR3 DNA: TGTGCCAGCAGCGTAGGCGGGAGGGCCCGCTCCTACGAGCAGTACTTC
J gene: TRBJ2-2; V gene: TRBV2; clone size: NA; D gene: NA; CDR3 protein: CASLRETSTRELFF; CDR3 DNA: TGTGCCAGCCTCCGGGAGACCTCTACGAGGGAGCTGTTTTTT